These T cell receptor beta chains were read from a single sample in a study of blood T cell repertoires in COVID-19. Assay used: immunoSEQ multiplex PCR; TCRdb lists only in-frame clones, some missing. This table has under 40,000 clones, about four fifths appearing once. Sequencing used peripheral blood. The receptors shown here come from a man aged 45 to 65 with active or convalescent COVID-19. Both conserved end residues are part of each CDR3. The D gene is left open where the match is weak. Size tells how often a clone was seen (once, few, many) or the class of an expanded clone, and some rows leave it out.

>TRBJ2-1|TRBV6-1|-|TRBD2
CASSDSGGNNEQFF
TGTGCCAGCAGTGATAGCGGGGGGAACAATGAGCAGTTCTTC
>TRBJ1-1|TRBV12-3/TRBV12-4|-|-
CASSRGNTEAFF
TGTGCCAGCAGCAGGGGGAACACTGAAGCTTTCTTT
>TRBJ1-2|TRBV3-1/TRBV3-2|-|-
CASSQGPGEGYTF
TGTGCCAGCAGCCAAGGTCCAGGGGAAGGCTACACCTTC
>TRBJ1-1|TRBV27|-|TRBD1
CASSETGGSAEAFF
TGTGCCAGCAGTGAGACAGGGGGCTCAGCTGAAGCTTTCTTT
>TRBJ2-3|TRBV7-8|-|TRBD2
CASSSRLAGTSKKESTDTQYF
TGTGCCAGCAGCTCGAGGTTAGCGGGGACTAGTAAGAAGGAGTCCACAGATACGCAGTATTTT
>TRBJ2-1|TRBV5-1|-|TRBD1
CASSAGTGGKNEQFF
TGCGCCAGCAGCGCGGGGACAGGGGGCAAAAATGAGCAGTTCTTC
>TRBJ1-3|TRBV19|-|-
CASSIKGTGNTIYF
TGTGCCAGTAGTATAAAGGGGACTGGAAACACCATATATTTT
>TRBJ2-1|TRBV7-9|-|TRBD1
CASSLFLRGRGNEQFF
TGTGCCAGCAGCTTATTTCTGAGGGGGCGCGGAAATGAGCAGTTCTTC
>TRBJ2-7|TRBV2|few|-
CASRGVAGVYEQYF
TGTGCCAGCAGGGGGGTGGCAGGGGTGTACGAGCAGTACTTC
>TRBJ1-5|TRBV9|-|TRBD1
CASSVGTGDNQPQHF
TGTGCCAGCAGCGTAGGGACAGGGGACAATCAGCCCCAGCATTTT
>TRBJ2-7|TRBV11-2|once|TRBD1
CASSPGGTGVEQYF
TGTGCCAGCAGCCCGGGGGGGACAGGGGTTGAGCAGTACTTC
>TRBJ1-3|TRBV9|once|-
CASSVDSLFTGNTIYF
TGTGCCAGCAGCGTAGACAGCCTATTTACTGGAAACACCATATATTTT
>TRBJ2-7|TRBV11-2|once|-
CASSLGAGTPYEQYF
TGTGCCAGCAGCTTAGGGGCGGGGACGCCCTACGAGCAGTACTTC
>TRBJ2-6|TRBV19|-|TRBD1
CASSMGTGYALGGNGANVLTF
TGTGCCAGTAGTATGGGGACAGGCTACGCTCTAGGGGGCAATGGGGCCAACGTCCTGACTTTC
>TRBJ2-5|TRBV13|few|TRBD1
CASSLDRVGSETQYF
TGTGCCAGCAGTCTCGACAGGGTAGGATCAGAGACCCAGTACTTC
>TRBJ2-1|TRBV14|-|TRBD2
CASSPLAGGYNEQFF
TGTGCCAGCAGCCCTCTAGCGGGGGGGTACAATGAGCAGTTCTTC
>TRBJ1-2|TRBV7-6|-|TRBD1
CASSSRTGGGYGYTF
TGTGCCAGCAGCTCCCGGACAGGGGGAGGGTATGGCTACACCTTC
>TRBJ1-5|TRBV19|-|TRBD1
CASSLQGANQPQHF
TGTGCCAGTAGCTTACAGGGGGCCAATCAGCCCCAGCATTTT
>TRBJ1-2|TRBV19|-|TRBD1
CASSKEQGADGYTF
TGTGCCAGTAGTAAGGAACAGGGGGCTGATGGCTACACCTTC
>TRBJ2-7|TRBV23-1|-|TRBD2
CASWRGSSYEQYF
TGCGCCAGCTGGCGGGGGAGCTCCTACGAGCAGTACTTC
>TRBJ1-3|TRBV9|-|-
CASSAPQESGNTIYF
TGTGCCAGCAGCGCCCCACAGGAGTCTGGAAACACCATATATTTT
>TRBJ2-4|TRBV11-2|-|TRBD1
CASSPGQGGVNIQYF
TGTGCCAGCAGCCCGGGACAGGGTGGGGTGAACATTCAGTACTTC
>TRBJ2-7|TRBV7-6|-|TRBD1
CASTLGGQVSSYEQYF
TGTGCCAGCACCCTAGGGGGACAGGTTAGCTCCTACGAGCAGTACTTC
>TRBJ2-7|TRBV5-6|-|TRBD2
CASSPGTTYEQYF
TGTGCCAGCAGCCCAGGGACTACCTACGAGCAGTACTTC
>TRBJ2-3|TRBV19|-|TRBD1
CASTSGQGTDTQYF
TGTGCCAGTACCTCAGGACAGGGGACAGATACGCAGTATTTT